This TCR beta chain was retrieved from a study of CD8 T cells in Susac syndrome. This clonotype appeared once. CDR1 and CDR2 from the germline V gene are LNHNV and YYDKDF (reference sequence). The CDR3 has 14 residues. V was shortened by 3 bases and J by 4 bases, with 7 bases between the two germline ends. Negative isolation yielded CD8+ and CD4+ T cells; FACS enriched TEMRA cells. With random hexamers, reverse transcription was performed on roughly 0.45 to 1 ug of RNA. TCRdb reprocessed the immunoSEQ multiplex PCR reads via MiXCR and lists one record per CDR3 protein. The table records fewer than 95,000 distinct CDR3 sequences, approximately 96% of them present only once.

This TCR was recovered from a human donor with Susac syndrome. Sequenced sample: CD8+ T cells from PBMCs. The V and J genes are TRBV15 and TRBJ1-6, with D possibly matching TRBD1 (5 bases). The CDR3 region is CATSRNRYNSPLHF. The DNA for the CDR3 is TGTGCCACCAGCAGGAACAGGTATAATTCACCCCTCCACTTT.